These T cell receptor beta chains were read from a single sample in a study of blood T cell repertoires in COVID-19. Libraries were prepared by immunoSEQ multiplex PCR; TCRdb keeps only in-frame clonotypes and omits some of them. The sample includes around 110,000 clones, roughly 79% of them seen just once. Sequencing input: peripheral blood. The receptors stem from an older man with active or convalescent COVID-19. CDR3s include the opening cysteine and the closing phenylalanine or tryptophan. A D gene is named only where the DNA matches it firmly. Some rows have no size entry. The others give once, few or many, or a class for an expanded clone.

TRBJ2-5 TRBV5-8 . TRBD2 CASSLEGLAGETQYF TGTGCCAGCAGCTTGGAGGGACTAGCTGGGGAGACCCAGTACTTC
TRBJ1-1 TRBV19 . . CASSRMGQNTEAFF TGTGCCAGTAGTAGGATGGGACAGAACACTGAAGCTTTCTTT
TRBJ2-7 TRBV5-1 once TRBD1 CASSRATQQGVSYEQYF TGCGCCAGCAGCAGGGCCACCCAACAGGGGGTCTCCTACGAGCAGTACTTC
TRBJ1-5 TRBV28 . . CASSLRQGWSYSNQPQHF TGTGCCAGCAGTTTACGGCAGGGTTGGTCTTATAGCAATCAGCCCCAGCATTTT
TRBJ2-7 TRBV7-9 few . CASSLGPDYEQYF TGTGCCAGCAGCTTAGGGCCAGACTACGAGCAGTACTTC
TRBJ1-1 TRBV5-1 . TRBD1 CASSLRTGFTEAFF TGCGCCAGCAGCTTAAGGACAGGCTTCACTGAAGCTTTCTTT
TRBJ2-1 TRBV6-6 once . CASGGGAKNEQFF TGTGCCAGCGGAGGGGGGGCCAAAAATGAGCAGTTCTTC
TRBJ2-3 TRBV4-1 . TRBD2 CASSQGRLGGRDTDTQYF TGCGCCAGCAGCCAAGGCCGCCTGGGCGGGAGAGACACAGATACGCAGTATTTT
TRBJ2-2 TRBV7-3 once . CASSLNAGNTGELFF TGTGCCAGCAGCTTAAATGCAGGGAACACCGGGGAGCTGTTTTTT
TRBJ1-2 TRBV18 few TRBD1 CASSPEDRGRDYGYTF TGTGCCAGCTCACCAGAGGATAGGGGGCGCGACTATGGCTACACCTTC
TRBJ1-3 TRBV5-4 . . CASSLDFLTAGNTIYF TGTGCCAGCAGCTTGGATTTTTTAACAGCCGGAAACACCATATATTTT
TRBJ1-2 TRBV21-1 . . CASRAIYGYTF TGTGCCAGCAGGGCCATCTATGGCTACACCTTC
TRBJ2-7 TRBV19 . . CARPRDRSYEQYF TGTGCCAGGCCGCGGGACAGATCCTACGAGCAGTACTTC
TRBJ2-1 TRBV4-1 few . CASSQLHVAGGGYEQFF TGCGCCAGCAGCCAATTACACGTGGCAGGGGGAGGCTATGAGCAGTTCTTC
TRBJ2-2 TRBV28 few . CASSFATVNTGELFF TGTGCCAGCAGTTTCGCGACAGTGAACACCGGGGAGCTGTTTTTT
TRBJ2-7 TRBV7-9 . . CASTRDTYSYEQYF TGTGCCAGCACTCGGGACACCTACTCCTACGAGCAGTACTTC
TRBJ1-2 TRBV6-6 . . CASSSRPDYGYTF TGTGCCAGCAGTTCTCGCCCGGACTATGGCTACACCTTC
TRBJ2-3 TRBV7-9 . TRBD2 CASSYGRGFPSTDTQYF TGTGCCAGCAGCTACGGGAGGGGATTTCCTAGCACAGATACGCAGTATTTT
TRBJ2-7 TRBV7-7 . TRBD2 CASSLGAGERYEQYF TGTGCTAGCAGCTTAGGGGCGGGGGAACGATACGAGCAGTACTTC
TRBJ1-4 TRBV5-6 . . CASSDTKRGPSNEKLFF TGTGCCAGCAGCGACACGAAGCGGGGCCCATCTAATGAAAAACTGTTTTTT
TRBJ2-2 TRBV14 . . CASSQSRSGELFF TGTGCCAGCAGCCAATCGCGGTCCGGGGAGCTGTTTTTT
TRBJ2-2 TRBV9 . . CASSSSGELFF TGTGCCAGCAGTTCCTCCGGGGAGCTGTTTTTT
TRBJ1-2 TRBV5-5 once . CASSSPSQAYGYTF TGTGCCAGCAGTTCCCCCTCGCAGGCTTATGGCTACACCTTC
TRBJ1-5 TRBV6-6 . TRBD1 CASNRQGWNQPQHF TGTGCCAGCAATCGACAGGGGTGGAATCAGCCCCAGCATTTT
TRBJ2-7 TRBV9 . . CASSLTGTSYEQYF TGTGCCAGCAGCCTGACCGGGACATCCTACGAGCAGTACTTC
TRBJ2-7 TRBV9 medium-sized . CASSVGGQTEQYF TGTGCCAGCAGCGTGGGGGGGCAAACGGAGCAGTACTTC
TRBJ1-1 TRBV19 . . CATRQEGLIGGEAFF TGTGCCACGCGACAAGAAGGATTAATAGGAGGTGAAGCTTTCTTT
TRBJ1-1 TRBV30 . TRBD1 CAWRTGRFDTEAFF TGTGCCTGGAGGACAGGGCGTTTTGACACTGAAGCTTTCTTT
TRBJ1-1 TRBV3-1/TRBV3-2 once TRBD1 CASSRGQDEAFF TGTGCCAGCAGCCGCGGACAGGATGAAGCTTTCTTT
TRBJ1-2 TRBV28 few . CASSANEGVGSYTF TGTGCCAGCAGTGCAAATGAGGGGGTCGGGAGCTACACCTTC
TRBJ1-1 TRBV6-2/TRBV6-3 once . CASSYLARVNTEAFF TGTGCCAGCAGTTACTTGGCCAGGGTGAACACTGAAGCTTTCTTT
TRBJ2-5 TRBV19 . . CATVGRRGETQYF TGTGCCACAGTGGGTAGGCGGGGCGAGACCCAGTACTTC
TRBJ2-1 TRBV2 . TRBD1 CASSRTGGYYNEQFF TGTGCCAGCAGTCGGACAGGGGGATACTACAATGAGCAGTTCTTC
TRBJ2-7 TRBV11-2 . TRBD1 CASSLDRASYEQYF TGTGCCAGCAGCTTGGACAGGGCATCCTACGAGCAGTACTTC
TRBJ1-6 TRBV6-5 . TRBD1 CASSLESGTGDSPLHF TGTGCCAGCAGTTTAGAATCCGGGACAGGGGATTCACCCCTCCACTTT
TRBJ1-1 TRBV5-6 . . CASSFGQKGSEAFF TGTGCCAGCAGCTTTGGACAAAAAGGGTCTGAAGCTTTCTTT
TRBJ2-2 TRBV6-4 few TRBD1 CASSDKGATGELFF TGTGCCAGCAGTGATAAGGGGGCCACCGGGGAGCTGTTTTTT
TRBJ2-7 TRBV7-2 . . CASSRGQTYEQYF TGTGCCAGCAGCCGGGGACAAACCTACGAGCAGTACTTC
TRBJ1-1 TRBV5-4 . TRBD1 CATEWGGAGGKTEAFF TGTGCCACCGAATGGGGCGGGGCAGGGGGAAAAACTGAAGCTTTCTTT
TRBJ1-6 TRBV9 . TRBD1 CASSAQPGQGNSPLHF TGTGCCAGCAGCGCACAACCGGGACAGGGGAATTCACCCCTCCACTTT
TRBJ1-1 TRBV5-4 . TRBD1 CASSFDRGRTEAFF TGTGCCAGCAGCTTTGACAGGGGGCGGACTGAAGCTTTCTTT
TRBJ2-1 TRBV5-1 . TRBD1 CASSNDRQGRDEQFF TGCGCCAGCAGCAACGACCGACAGGGGCGGGATGAGCAGTTCTTC
TRBJ1-1 TRBV10-3 . . CASGQFNTEAFF TGTGCCAGCGGACAGTTTAACACTGAAGCTTTCTTT
TRBJ2-3 TRBV30 . TRBD1 CAWDPGEGGLTDTQYF TGTGCCTGGGACCCAGGCGAAGGGGGCTTAACAGATACGCAGTATTTT
TRBJ1-5 TRBV28 . TRBD1 CASSPRDRGFGQPQHF TGTGCCAGCAGTCCGCGGGACAGGGGTTTCGGTCAGCCCCAGCATTTT
TRBJ2-1 TRBV1 . . CTSSEACDFDEQFF TGCACCAGCAGCGAGGCGTGCGATTTCGATGAGCAGTTCTTC
TRBJ1-2 TRBV20-1 . TRBD1 CSASTGTGYDGYTF TGCAGTGCTAGTACCGGGACAGGCTATGATGGCTACACCTTC
TRBJ1-5 TRBV19 . . CASRWGQDSNQPQHF TGTGCCAGTAGGTGGGGACAAGATAGCAATCAGCCCCAGCATTTT
TRBJ1-5 TRBV30 . . CAWSYQGNQPQHF TGTGCCTGGAGTTATCAGGGGAATCAGCCCCAGCATTTT